The 18 T cell receptor beta chains below were found in one sample sequenced in a study of beta chain features in type 1 diabetes. Sequenced material consisted of expressed TCRB transcripts (all of the isolated RNA was reverse transcribed). The protocol was immunoSEQ multiplex PCR, while the TCRdb copy is restricted to in-frame clones and leaves out a portion. This table has fewer than 250,000 clones, roughly two thirds appearing once. Sequenced material: naive CD4+ T cells from blood. These receptors were obtained from a man aged 25-40 years in good health.

J is TRBJ2-3 and V is TRBV6-1; TRBD1 aligns across 7 bases. The CDR3 loop spans 16 amino acids. Germline values: CDR1 MNHNS, CDR2 SASEGT. With 4 bases clipped from V and 1 base from J, the junction kept 8 bases outside the gene matches. The CDR3: CASSAWDRARTDTQYF. The CDR3 DNA reads as TGTGCCAGCAGTGCCTGGGACAGAGCACGCACAGATACGCAGTATTTT.

The genes are TRBV4-3 and TRBJ2-6; no clear D gene. Germline V gives CDR1 LGHNA, CDR2 YSLEER. The CDR3 loop spans 14 amino acids. V was shortened by 2 bases and J by 2 bases, with 4 bases between the two germline ends. The CDR3: CASSQRPGANVLTF. CDR3 bases: TGCGCCAGCAGCCAACGTCCTGGGGCCAACGTCCTGACTTTC.

This chain links TRBV7-2 with TRBJ2-1; D call uncertain. V was cut by 5 bases and J by 0 bases, with 11 bases left in between. Per the germline V gene, CDR1 is SGHTA and CDR2 is FQGNSA. The CDR3 runs to 15 residues. CDR3 coding DNA: TGTGCCAGCAGCACCCGACTCCTCTCCTACAATGAGCAGTTCTTC. It yields the protein CASSTRLLSYNEQFF.

The chain carries TRBV7-2 and TRBJ2-2, with no clear D. CDR3 length: 12 residues. Germline CDR1 reads SGHTA; CDR2 reads FQGNSA. Trimming took 5 bases from V and 7 from J, leaving 8 bases between them. The CDR3 DNA sequence: TGTGCCAGCAGCCCTCGGGTCGGGGAGCTGTTTTTT. Translating gives CASSPRVGELFF. Variable domain in full (rest from reference TRBV7-2 and TRBJ2-2): GAGVSQSPSNKVTEKGKDVELRCDPISGHTALYWYRQSLGQGLEFLIYFQGNSAPDKSGLPSDRFSAERTGGSVSTLTIQRTQQEDSAVYLCASSPRVGELFFGEGSRLTVL.

The chain carries TRBV10-3 and TRBJ1-5; the D is unclear. V shed 2 bases and J shed 4 bases, with 9 bases lying between them. There are 14 residues in the CDR3. The germline gives CDR1 ENHRY, CDR2 SYGVKD. CDR3 coding DNA: TGTGCCATCAGTGAGGCCAGACGGAATCAGCCCCAGCATTTT. Translating gives CAISEARRNQPQHF.

The V and J genes are TRBV30 and TRBJ2-1, with unresolved D. With 3 bases removed from V and 9 bases from J, the gap between germline ends came to 15 bases. CDR1 is GTSNPN, CDR2 SVGIG, per germline (reference sequence). This CDR3 comprises 13 residues. In nucleotides, the CDR3 is TGTGCCTGGAGGTTCAGGCTTCGCGCTGAGCAGTTCTTC. Translation gives CAWRFRLRAEQFF.

V gene TRBV29-1 combines with J gene TRBJ2-1; TRBD2 aligns across 10 bases. The length of the CDR3 is 13 residues. V lost 2 bases to trimming and J lost 9 bases; unmatched junction nucleotides: 4. Germline values: CDR1 SQVTM, CDR2 ANQGSEA. This chain's CDR3 is CSVELAGVGEQFF. DNA of the CDR3: TGCAGCGTTGAACTAGCGGGAGTCGGTGAGCAGTTCTTC.

This rearrangement joins TRBV5-1 to TRBJ2-3, with 12 nucleotides matching TRBD1. Germline V gene sequence: CDR1 SGHRS, CDR2 YFSETQ. Trimming took 2 bases from V and 4 from J; bases not matched to a gene: 8. The CDR3 sequence is 17 residues long. The CDR3: CASSLPTGTGGPDTQYF. The DNA of the CDR3 is TGCGCCAGCAGCTTACCTACCGGGACAGGGGGCCCAGATACGCAGTATTTT.

This clone was seen a handful of times. The chain is built from TRBV29-1 and TRBJ2-3; D possibly corresponds to TRBD1 (6 bases). CDR1 and CDR2 from the germline V gene are SQVTM and ANQGSEA. Trimming stripped 7 bases from V and 5 bases from J, with 16 bases between. The length of the CDR3 is 13 residues. CDR3 DNA: TGCAGCGCCGATAAAGGGGGAAAAGATACGCAGTATTTT. Encoded protein: CSADKGGKDTQYF.

This clone turned up a few times. The chain is built from TRBV30 and TRBJ2-3; TRBD2 agrees at 15 bases. The CDR3 is 18 amino acids. Per the germline V gene, CDR1 is GTSNPN and CDR2 is SVGIG (reference sequence). Trimming cost V 6 bases and J 2 bases; bases outside gene matches: 12. DNA for the CDR3: TGTGCCTGTCTCTGGATCGGGACTAGCGGGGGGAACACAGATACGCAGTATTTT. Its translation: CACLWIGTSGGNTDTQYF.

This clone was counted a few times. The rearrangement links TRBV7-2 to TRBJ2-6, with TRBD1 matching over 9 bases. The CDR3 extends over 18 amino acids. With V trimmed by 5 bases and J by 2 bases, 10 bases remained unmatched. Per the germline V gene, CDR1 is SGHTA and CDR2 is FQGNSA. The CDR3 DNA sequence: TGTGCCAGCAGCCCACCCGGGACAGGGTACCCTGGGGCCAACGTCCTGACTTTC. This sequence encodes CASSPPGTGYPGANVLTF.

The rearrangement uses TRBV30 and TRBJ2-7; TRBD1 matches at 12 bases. CDR1 and CDR2 from the germline V gene are GTSNPN and SVGIG (reference sequence). The CDR3 is 15 residues long. The V gene end was trimmed by 3 bases and the J gene end by 2 bases; junction bases not matched to a gene: 5. CDR3 coding DNA: TGTGCCTGGAGAGTTGGGGACAGGGGGCCCTACGAGCAGTACTTC. This encodes CAWRVGDRGPYEQYF.

The chain has TRBV7-8 and TRBJ1-5; D remains unclear. The length of the CDR3 is 13 residues. V shed 1 base and J shed 5 bases, with 6 bases lying between them. The germline CDR1 and CDR2 sequences are SGHVS and FQNEAQ. The CDR3 here is CASSLVGDQPQHF. CDR3 sequence (DNA): TGTGCCAGCAGCTTAGTCGGGGATCAGCCCCAGCATTTT.

The chain carries TRBV19 and TRBJ2-7; TRBD2 might be the D (5 bases). V was pared by 5 bases and J by 2 bases, with 10 bases between. The CDR3 has 13 residues. CDR1 is LNHDA, CDR2 SQIVND, per germline (reference sequence). The CDR3 is CASSLTGTYEQYF. In DNA, the CDR3 is TGTGCCAGTAGTTTGACGGGGACCTACGAGCAGTACTTC.

The chain couples TRBV28 to TRBJ2-1; 8 nucleotides agree with TRBD2. The germline V gene encodes CDR1 MDHEN and CDR2 SYDVKM. V lost 3 bases to trimming and J lost 14 bases; unmatched junction nucleotides: 9. This CDR3 region has 13 residues. CDR3 coding DNA: TGTGCCAGCAGTTTGGAGTTCCGGGAGGGCGAGTTCTTC. The encoded protein is CASSLEFREGEFF.

The V gene is TRBV4-1, the J gene TRBJ2-3; TRBD2 might be the D (6 bases). V was trimmed by 2 bases and J by 0 bases, leaving 12 bases between them. Germline CDR1 reads MGHRA; CDR2 reads YSYEKL. The CDR3 runs 16 residues. Written as DNA, the CDR3 is TGCGCCAGCAGCCAACCTGGCCGGGAGAGCACAGATACGCAGTATTTT. It is translated as CASSQPGRESTDTQYF.

V is TRBV29-1 and J is TRBJ2-1; 7 positions match TRBD2. Germline CDR1 SQVTM, CDR2 ANQGSEA. Trimming at V came to 7 bases and at J to 4 bases, leaving 7 bases not matched to a gene. CDR3 length: 13 amino acids. The CDR3 sequence is CSGDYPLYNEQFF. The CDR3 nucleotides are TGCAGCGGGGACTATCCCCTTTACAATGAGCAGTTCTTC.

The chain recombines TRBV27 with TRBJ2-7; 10 bases are shared with TRBD2. Trimming removed 3 bases from V and 4 bases from J; junction bases left unmatched: 6. This CDR3 is 15 amino acids long. CDR1 is MNHEY, CDR2 SMNVEV, per germline (reference sequence). The CDR3 DNA sequence: TGTGCCAGCAGTTTGTCCAGCGGGAGGGCTTACGAGCAGTACTTC. Translated: CASSLSSGRAYEQYF.